The following is a T cell receptor beta chain sequence with its context. Methods used by the authors: From reference gene primer amplification, estimates of nucleated cell counts were derived. Data came from immunoSEQ multiplex PCR; TCRdb stores just in-frame clones and leaves some out. For V, J and clone size, that table is used; D and trimming come from the DNA. The data contain 95,000 to 150,000 clones, about 85% of them seen just once; the ten biggest clones take up about 6.2%. This sample is part of a study of blood T cell repertoires in COVID-19. The wider study: Researchers got acute and convalescent COVID-19 samples from the United States, Italy and Spain.

V lost 6 bases and J lost 3; bases outside the gene matches: 4. Germline CDR1 reads LNHDA; CDR2 reads SQIVND (reference sequence). The CDR3 covers 13 residues. Sequencing used peripheral blood. The receptor comes from an older man with active or convalescent COVID-19. The rearrangement links TRBV19 to TRBJ1-2; 7 bases match TRBD1. The CDR3 here is CASRRQGHYGYTF. Written as DNA, the CDR3 is TGTGCCAGTAGGAGACAGGGACACTATGGCTACACCTTC.